These 3 T cell receptor beta chains share one sample of origin, sequenced in a study of blood T cells in healthy people across ages (dated by TCRdb to between 2015 and 2017). The library was made by 5' RACE. The instrument given in TCRdb is Illumina HiSeq 2500. A second PCR of roughly 7 to 12 cycles was run with a J-beta primer mix and a sample-barcoded 5' primer. TCRdb handled the public reads itself, with Q25 trimming in fastp and clone calling in MiXCR, and kept productive beta chains. Under each unique CDR3 protein, matching rows form one entry showing the most common genes and DNA. Here the sample has approximately 770,000 distinct CDR3 sequences; roughly 50% occur a single time. The ten largest clones add up to 22% of the sample. The source material was blood. These receptors originate from a man aged 25 to 45 in good health.

The chain has TRBV1 and TRBJ2-5; TRBD2 reflects the table's D call only, with no check against the DNA. TRBV1 is marked as a pseudogene. The CDR3 is 15 residues long. The chain's CDR3 is CTSFYSGGGWGTQYF. CDR3 nucleotides: TGCACCAGCTTTTATAGCGGGGGGGGATGGGGGACCCAGTACTTC.

This clonotype was seen once. The rearrangement uses TRBV3-1 and TRBJ2-3; no firm D call. Germline V lookup: CDR1 LGHDT, CDR2 YNNKEL (reference sequence). This CDR3 has 14 residues. V lost 4 bases and J 5 bases, leaving 13 bases between the germline ends. Written as DNA, the CDR3 is TGTGCCAGCAGCCGCATGGCCCTTTTAGATACGCAGTATTTT. Protein product: CASSRMALLDTQYF.

A few counts support this clonotype. The rearrangement joins TRBV4-3 to TRBJ2-1; 8 positions agree with TRBD1. This CDR3 spans 15 amino acids. V dropped 4 bases and J dropped 8; count of bases not matched to a gene: 10. Germline V gene data show CDR1 as LGHNA and CDR2 as YSLEER. CDR3 sequence reads: CASSRQGNLGYEQFF. CDR3 bases: TGCGCCAGCAGCCGACAGGGGAACTTGGGCTATGAGCAGTTCTTC.